Detailed here is one TCR beta chain. Only in-frame clones appear in the TCRdb table, and some are missing; sequencing was by immunoSEQ multiplex PCR. Among approximately 1,500,000 clones listed, roughly 96% were seen once. The sample belongs to a study of shared clonotypes between healthy human individuals. Germline V gene lookup returns CDR1 KGHSH and CDR2 LQKENI. The V end lost 3 bases, the J end lost 1 base, and 16 bases lay between the germline ends. The CDR3 has 16 amino acids. The V call is TRBV18, the J call TRBJ2-7, with a possible D match to TRBD2 (6 bases). This receptor was obtained from a man aged 25-45 years in good health. Sequencing was done on a sample of naive CD4+ T cells sorted from blood. The subset: CD45RA+ positively selected. CDR3 amino acids: CASSPRPSASSYEQYF. The CDR3 DNA reads TGTGCCAGCTCACCCCGTCCTAGCGCCAGTTCCTACGAGCAGTACTTC.